Following are 3 T cell receptor beta chains from one sample sequenced in a study of response to subunit inactivated influenza vaccine. Via MiXCR, TCRdb re-called the RT-PCR reads, giving one row per CDR3 protein. The sample lists more than 200,000 distinct CDR3 sequences, 12% occurring once. The sequences come from non-naive T cells sorted from PBMCs, collected roughly 15 days before vaccination. These receptors were collected from a man aged 50 or older who received an inactivated influenza vaccine.

The rearrangement joins TRBV9 to TRBJ2-1; tentative D call: TRBD2 (6 bases). The CDR3 length is 12 residues. V dropped 3 bases and J dropped 10 bases, with 11 bases sitting between them. Germline V lookup: CDR1 SGDLS, CDR2 YYNGEE. The CDR3 region is CASSARGGEQFF. The CDR3 bases are TGTGCCAGCAGCGCTCGTGGGGGGGAGCAGTTCTTC.

This clonotype was counted a few times. The J gene is TRBJ1-5, the V gene TRBV6-2 or TRBV6-3, with D uncertain. CDR1 is MNHEY, CDR2 SVGEGT, per germline. The ends were cut back, 0 bases at V and 6 bases at J, with 6 bases in the middle. This CDR3 comprises 13 residues. The CDR3 coding sequence is TGTGCCAGCAGTTACTCGATTACTCAGCCCCAGCATTTT. This gives the protein CASSYSITQPQHF.

The count of this clonotype is one. The chain employs TRBV28 and TRBJ1-2, with TRBD1 matching 9 bases. Germline CDR1 is MDHEN and CDR2 is SYDVKM. This CDR3 comprises 17 residues. Trimming at V came to 5 bases and at J to 0 bases, leaving 10 bases not matched to a gene. CDR3 sequence (DNA): TGTGCCAGCAGTCCCGGGACAGGGCTATCGTCTAACTATGGCTACACCTTC. Amino acids: CASSPGTGLSSNYGYTF.